The present T cell receptor (beta chain) was sequenced within a study of PD-1 blockade in classical Hodgkin lymphoma. Libraries were prepared by immunoSEQ multiplex PCR; TCRdb keeps only in-frame clonotypes and omits some of them. This sample has 7,500 to 8,000 clones, with 80% to 90% found just once. Following autologous stem cell transplantation, relapse occurred in every patient, and exposure to brentuximab vedotin varied. CD4+ T cells were purified from thawed PBMCs by negative selection. The germline V gene has CDR1 SGHRS and CDR2 YFSETQ. The V and J ends lost 3 bases and 1 base, in that order; junction bases with no gene match: 8. This CDR3 region has 16 residues.

The chain recombines TRBV5-1 with TRBJ2-5, with TRBD1 matching 8 bases. Sample: CD4+ T cells from blood, taken at baseline. This clonotype was obtained from a human donor with classical Hodgkin lymphoma. CDR3 region: CASSSGTGPFQETQYF. In nucleotides, the CDR3 is TGCGCCAGCAGCTCGGGGACAGGACCCTTCCAAGAGACCCAGTACTTC.